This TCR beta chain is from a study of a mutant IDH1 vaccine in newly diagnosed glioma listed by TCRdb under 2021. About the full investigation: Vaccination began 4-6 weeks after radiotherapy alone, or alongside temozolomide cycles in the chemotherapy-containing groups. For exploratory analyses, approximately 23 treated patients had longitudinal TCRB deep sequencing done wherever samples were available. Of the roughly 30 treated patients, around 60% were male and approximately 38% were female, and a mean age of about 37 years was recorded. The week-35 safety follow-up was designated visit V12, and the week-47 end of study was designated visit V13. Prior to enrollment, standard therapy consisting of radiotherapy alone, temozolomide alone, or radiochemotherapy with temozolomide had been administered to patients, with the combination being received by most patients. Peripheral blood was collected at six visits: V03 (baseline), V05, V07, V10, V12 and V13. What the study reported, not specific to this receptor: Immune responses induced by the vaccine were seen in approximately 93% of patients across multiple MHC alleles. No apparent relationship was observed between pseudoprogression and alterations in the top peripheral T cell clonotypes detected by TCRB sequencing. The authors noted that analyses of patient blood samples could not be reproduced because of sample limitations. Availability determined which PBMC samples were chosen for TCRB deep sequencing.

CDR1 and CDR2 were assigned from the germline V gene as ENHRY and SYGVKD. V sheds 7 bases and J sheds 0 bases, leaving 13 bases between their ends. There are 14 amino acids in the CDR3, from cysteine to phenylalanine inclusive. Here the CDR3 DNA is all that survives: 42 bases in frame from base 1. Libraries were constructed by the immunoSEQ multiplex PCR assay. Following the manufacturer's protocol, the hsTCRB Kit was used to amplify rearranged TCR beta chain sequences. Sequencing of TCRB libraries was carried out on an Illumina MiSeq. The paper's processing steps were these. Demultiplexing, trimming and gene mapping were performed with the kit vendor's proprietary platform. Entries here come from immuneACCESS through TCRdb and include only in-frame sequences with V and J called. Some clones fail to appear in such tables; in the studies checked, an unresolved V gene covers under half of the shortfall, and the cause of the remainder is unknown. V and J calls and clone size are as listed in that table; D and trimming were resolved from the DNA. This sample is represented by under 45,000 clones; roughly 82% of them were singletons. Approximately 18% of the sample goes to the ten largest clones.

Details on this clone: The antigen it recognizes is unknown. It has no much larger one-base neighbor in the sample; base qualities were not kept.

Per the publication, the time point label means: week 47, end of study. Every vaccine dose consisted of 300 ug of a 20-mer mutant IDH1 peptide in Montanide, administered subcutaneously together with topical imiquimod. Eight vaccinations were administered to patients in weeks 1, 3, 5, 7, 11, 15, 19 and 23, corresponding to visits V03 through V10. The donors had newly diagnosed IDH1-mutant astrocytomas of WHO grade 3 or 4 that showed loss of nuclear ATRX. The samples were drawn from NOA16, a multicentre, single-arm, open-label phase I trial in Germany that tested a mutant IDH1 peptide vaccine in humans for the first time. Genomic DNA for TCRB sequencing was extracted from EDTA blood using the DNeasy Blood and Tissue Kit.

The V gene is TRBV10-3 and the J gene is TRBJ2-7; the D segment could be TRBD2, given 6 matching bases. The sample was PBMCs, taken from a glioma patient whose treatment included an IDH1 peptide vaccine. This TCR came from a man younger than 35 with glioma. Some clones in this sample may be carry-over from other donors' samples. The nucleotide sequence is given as TGTGCCATCACAAGCGGAGGGAGCTCCTACGAGCAGTACTTC. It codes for CAITSGGSSYEQYF.